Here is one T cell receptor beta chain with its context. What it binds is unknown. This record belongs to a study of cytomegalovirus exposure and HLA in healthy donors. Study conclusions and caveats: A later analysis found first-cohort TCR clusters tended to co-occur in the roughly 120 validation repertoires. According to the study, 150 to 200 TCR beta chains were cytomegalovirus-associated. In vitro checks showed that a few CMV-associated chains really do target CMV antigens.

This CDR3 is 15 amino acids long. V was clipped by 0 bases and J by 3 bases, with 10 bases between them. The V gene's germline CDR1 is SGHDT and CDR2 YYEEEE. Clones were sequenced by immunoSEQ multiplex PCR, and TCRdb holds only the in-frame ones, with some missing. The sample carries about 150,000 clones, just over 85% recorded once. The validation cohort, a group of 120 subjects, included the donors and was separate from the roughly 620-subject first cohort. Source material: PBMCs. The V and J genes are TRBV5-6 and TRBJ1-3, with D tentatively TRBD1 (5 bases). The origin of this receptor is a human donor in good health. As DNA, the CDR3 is TGTGCCAGCAGCTTGGGGCAGGGAATTGGAAACACCATATATTTT. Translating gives CASSLGQGIGNTIYF.